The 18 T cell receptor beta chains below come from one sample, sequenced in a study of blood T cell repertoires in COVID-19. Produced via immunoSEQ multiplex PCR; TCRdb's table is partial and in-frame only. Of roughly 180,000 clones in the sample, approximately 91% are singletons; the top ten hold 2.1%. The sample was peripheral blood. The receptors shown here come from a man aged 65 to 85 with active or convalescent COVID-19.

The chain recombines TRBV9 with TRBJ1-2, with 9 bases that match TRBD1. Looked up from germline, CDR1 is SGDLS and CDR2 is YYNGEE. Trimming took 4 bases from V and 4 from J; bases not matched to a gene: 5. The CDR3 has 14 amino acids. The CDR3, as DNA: TGTGCCAGCAGCCCTCCGACAGGGGGCTATGGCTACACCTTC. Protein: CASSPPTGGYGYTF.

CDR3 sequence (DNA): TGTGCCTGGAGTGGGCAGTCGAACACTGAAGCTTTCTTT. Translation: CAWSGQSNTEAFF. The J gene is TRBJ1-1, the V gene TRBV30; D is unresolved. Trimming cost V 1 base and J 1 base, with 7 bases left between them. Germline V gene data show CDR1 as GTSNPN and CDR2 as SVGIG (reference sequence). The CDR3 loop spans 13 amino acids.

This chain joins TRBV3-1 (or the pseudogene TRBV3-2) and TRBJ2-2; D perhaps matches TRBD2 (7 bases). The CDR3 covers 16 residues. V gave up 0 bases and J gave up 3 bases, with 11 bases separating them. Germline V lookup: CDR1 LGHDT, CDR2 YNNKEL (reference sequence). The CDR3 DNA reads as TGTGCCAGCAGCCAAGAATGGGGGGGCGACACCGGGGAGCTGTTTTTT. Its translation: CASSQEWGGDTGELFF.

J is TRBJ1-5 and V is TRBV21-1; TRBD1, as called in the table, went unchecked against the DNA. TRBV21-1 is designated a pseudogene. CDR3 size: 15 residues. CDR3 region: CASTTGGLGNQPQHF. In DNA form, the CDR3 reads TGTGCCAGCACTACAGGGGGCTTGGGCAATCAGCCCCAGCATTTT.

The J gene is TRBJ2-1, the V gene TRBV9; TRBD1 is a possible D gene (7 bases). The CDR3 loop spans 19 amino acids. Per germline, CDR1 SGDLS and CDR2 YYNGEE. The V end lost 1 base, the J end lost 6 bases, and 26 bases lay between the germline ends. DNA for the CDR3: TGTGCCAGCAGCGTATTTGGGACAGCCGCGGGACCGATAGTCAATGAGCAGTTCTTC. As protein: CASSVFGTAAGPIVNEQFF.

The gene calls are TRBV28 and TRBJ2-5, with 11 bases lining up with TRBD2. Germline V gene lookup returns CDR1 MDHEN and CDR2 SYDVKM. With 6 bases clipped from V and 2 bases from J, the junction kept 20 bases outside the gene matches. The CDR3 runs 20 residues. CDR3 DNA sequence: TGTGCCAGCAGCCCCACCGAAGTGAAGCGACTAGCGGGGTTACAAGAGACCCAGTACTTC. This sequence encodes CASSPTEVKRLAGLQETQYF.

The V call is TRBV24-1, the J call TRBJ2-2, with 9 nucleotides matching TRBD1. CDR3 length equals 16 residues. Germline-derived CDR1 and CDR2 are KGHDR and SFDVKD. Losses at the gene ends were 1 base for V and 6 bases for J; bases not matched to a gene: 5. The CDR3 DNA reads TGTGCCACCAGTGATTTCCGGAGGACAGGGGCCGGGGAGCTGTTTTTT. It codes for CATSDFRRTGAGELFF.

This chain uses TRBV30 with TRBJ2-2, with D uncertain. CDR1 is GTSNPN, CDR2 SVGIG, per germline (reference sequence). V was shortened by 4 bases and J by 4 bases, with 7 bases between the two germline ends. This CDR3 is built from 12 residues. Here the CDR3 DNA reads TGTGCCTGGAACCGACTCACCGGGGAGCTGTTTTTT. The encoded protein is CAWNRLTGELFF.

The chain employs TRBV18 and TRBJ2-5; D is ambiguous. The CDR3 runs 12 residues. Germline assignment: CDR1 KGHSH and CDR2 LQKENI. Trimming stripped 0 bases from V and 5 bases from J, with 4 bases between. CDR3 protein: CASSPPQETQYF. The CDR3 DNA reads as TGTGCCAGCTCACCACCGCAGGAGACCCAGTACTTC. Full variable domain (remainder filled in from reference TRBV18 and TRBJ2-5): NAGVMQNPRHLVRRRGQEARLRCSPMKGHSHVYWYRQLPEEGLKFMVYLQKENIIDESGMPKERFSAEFPKEGPSILRIQQVVRGDSAAYFCASSPPQETQYFGPGTRLLVL.

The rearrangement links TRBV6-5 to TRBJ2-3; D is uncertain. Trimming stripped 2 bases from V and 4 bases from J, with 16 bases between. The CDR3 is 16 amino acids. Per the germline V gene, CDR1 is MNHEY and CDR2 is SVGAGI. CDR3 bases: TGTGCCAGCAGTTACGTGGCGGTCAGAACCTCAGATACGCAGTATTTT. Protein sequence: CASSYVAVRTSDTQYF.

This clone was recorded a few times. The CDR3 sequence is CASKLPGQGYNEQFF. The CDR3 coding sequence is TGTGCCAGCAAATTGCCGGGACAGGGCTACAATGAGCAGTTCTTC. V and J are TRBV6-6 and TRBJ2-1; 9 bases match TRBD1. Trimming cost V 7 bases and J 3 bases; bases outside gene matches: 7. The CDR3 contains 15 residues. Germline V gives CDR1 MNHNY, CDR2 SVGAGI (reference sequence).

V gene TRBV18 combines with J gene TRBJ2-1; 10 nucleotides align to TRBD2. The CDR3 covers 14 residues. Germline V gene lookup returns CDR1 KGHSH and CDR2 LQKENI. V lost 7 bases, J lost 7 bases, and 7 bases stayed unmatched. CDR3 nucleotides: TGTGCCAGCTTCCCCCCTAGCGGGAGAAATGAGCAGTTCTTC. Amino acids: CASFPPSGRNEQFF.

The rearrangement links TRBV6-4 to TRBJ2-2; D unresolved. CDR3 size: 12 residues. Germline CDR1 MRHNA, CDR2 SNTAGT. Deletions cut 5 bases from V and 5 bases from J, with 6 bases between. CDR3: CASSSSTGELFF. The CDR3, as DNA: TGTGCCAGCAGTTCCTCGACCGGGGAGCTGTTTTTT.

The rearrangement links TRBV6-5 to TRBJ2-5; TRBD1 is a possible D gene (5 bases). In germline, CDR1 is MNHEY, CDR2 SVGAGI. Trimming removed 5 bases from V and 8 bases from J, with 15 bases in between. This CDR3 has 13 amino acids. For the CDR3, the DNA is TGTGCCAGCAGTCCACCACCAGGGTATACCCAGTACTTC. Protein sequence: CASSPPPGYTQYF.

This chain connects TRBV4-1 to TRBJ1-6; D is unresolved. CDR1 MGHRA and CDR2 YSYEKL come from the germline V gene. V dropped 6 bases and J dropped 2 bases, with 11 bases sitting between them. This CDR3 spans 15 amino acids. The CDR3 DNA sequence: TGCGCCAGCAGTGGGCAGGCAGCCTATAATTCACCCCTCCACTTT. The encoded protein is CASSGQAAYNSPLHF.

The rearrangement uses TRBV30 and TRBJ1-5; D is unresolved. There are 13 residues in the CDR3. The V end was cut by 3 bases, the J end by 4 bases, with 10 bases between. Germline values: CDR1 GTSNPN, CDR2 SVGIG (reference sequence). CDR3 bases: TGTGCCTGGAGCGGGAGCAGGAATCAGCCCCAGCATTTT. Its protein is CAWSGSRNQPQHF. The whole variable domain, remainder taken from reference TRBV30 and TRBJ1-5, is SQTIHQWPATLVQPVGSPLSLECTVEGTSNPNLYWYRQAAGRGLQLLFYSVGIGQISSEVPQNLSASRPQDRQFILSSKKLLLSDSGFYLCAWSGSRNQPQHFGDGTRLSIL.

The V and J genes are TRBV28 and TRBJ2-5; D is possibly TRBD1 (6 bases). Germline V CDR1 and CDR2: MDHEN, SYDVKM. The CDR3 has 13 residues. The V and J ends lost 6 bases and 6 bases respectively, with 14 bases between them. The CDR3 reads CASRDTGWQTQYF. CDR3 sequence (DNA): TGTGCCAGCAGGGATACAGGGTGGCAGACCCAGTACTTC.

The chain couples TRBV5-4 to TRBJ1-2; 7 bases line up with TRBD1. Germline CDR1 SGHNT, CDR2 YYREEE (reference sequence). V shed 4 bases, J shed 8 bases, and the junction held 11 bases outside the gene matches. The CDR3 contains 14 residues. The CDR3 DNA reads TGTGCCAGCAGCATCCAGCAGACAGGGAACGGCTACACCTTC. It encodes CASSIQQTGNGYTF. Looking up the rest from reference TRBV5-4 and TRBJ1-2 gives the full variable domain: ETGVTQSPTHLIKTRGQQVTLRCSSQSGHNTVSWYQQALGQGPQFIFQYYREEENGRGNFPPRFSGLQFPNYSSELNVNALELDDSALYLCASSIQQTGNGYTFGSGTRLTVV.